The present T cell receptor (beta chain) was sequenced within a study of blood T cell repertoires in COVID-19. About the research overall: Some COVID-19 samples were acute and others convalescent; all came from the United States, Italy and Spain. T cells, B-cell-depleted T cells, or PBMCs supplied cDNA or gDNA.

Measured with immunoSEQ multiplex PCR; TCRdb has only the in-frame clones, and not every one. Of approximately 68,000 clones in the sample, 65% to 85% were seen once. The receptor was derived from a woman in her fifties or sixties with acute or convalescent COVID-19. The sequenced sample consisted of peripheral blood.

CDR3: CASSYGQPYNSPLHF. The CDR3 coding sequence is TGTGCCAGCAGTTATGGACAGCCCTATAATTCACCCCTCCACTTT. The V call is TRBV6-5, the J call TRBJ1-6; D is perhaps TRBD1 (6 bases). The V gene lost 3 bases and the J gene lost 2 bases, with 8 bases spanning the gap. CDR1 and CDR2 (germline): MNHEY, SVGAGI. The CDR3 has 15 amino acids.